The 25 T cell receptor beta chains in this list originate from one sample, sequenced in a study of identical twins. TCRdb reanalysed the 5' RACE reads using MiXCR and keeps one entry per CDR3 protein. The sample holds 520,000 or so distinct CDR3 sequences; approximately 22% are singletons and the top ten take approximately 0.95%. The same data also went into a second study, on T cells expressing NK-cell markers.

The sample comprised CD4+ T cells sorted from blood. The receptors stem from a young woman in good health.

This clonotype came up a few times. The gene calls are TRBV10-1 and TRBJ2-1; D uncertain. Per germline, CDR1 WNHNN and CDR2 SYGVQD (reference sequence). The CDR3 is made up of 15 amino acids. V was cut by 3 bases and J by 0 bases, with 9 bases left in between. CDR3 amino acids: CASSEGTGSYNEQFF. CDR3 in DNA: TGCGCCAGCAGTGAAGGTACGGGCTCCTACAATGAGCAGTTCTTC.

This clonotype was picked up a small number of times. The chain uses TRBV12-3 or TRBV12-4 and TRBJ1-2; D is uncertain. This CDR3 spans 12 amino acids. With 6 bases removed from V and 2 bases from J, the gap between germline ends came to 7 bases. The DNA of the CDR3 is TGTGCCAGCAGGAGAAGCAACTATGGCTACACCTTC. Translated, it gives CASRRSNYGYTF.

This clonotype turned up a few times. The chain is built from TRBV5-1 and TRBJ2-3; 13 positions match TRBD2. Germline assignment: CDR1 SGHRS and CDR2 YFSETQ. The length of the CDR3 is 17 residues. J gave up 2 bases and V 4 bases, and 7 bases lay outside the gene matches. The DNA of the CDR3 is TGCGCCAGCAGCAAGGGGACTAGCGGGGATTACACAGATACGCAGTATTTT. Translating it yields CASSKGTSGDYTDTQYF.

This clonotype came up a few times. V gene TRBV6-5 combines with J gene TRBJ1-2, with D perhaps TRBD1 (5 bases). Germline V gene data show CDR1 as MNHEY and CDR2 as SVGAGI. The CDR3 contains 13 residues. Trimming took 0 bases from V and 6 from J, leaving 8 bases between them. CDR3 in amino acids: CASSYSGGDGYTF. The CDR3 DNA reads as TGTGCCAGCAGTTACTCGGGAGGGGATGGCTACACCTTC.

This sequence joins TRBV20-1 and TRBJ1-2; D ambiguous. The CDR3 has 13 residues. Germline V gives CDR1 DFQATT, CDR2 SNEGSKA (reference sequence). Trimming removed 5 bases at V and 0 bases at J, with 10 bases between. As DNA, the CDR3 is TGCAGTGCTCCCGACCTAGCTAACTATGGCTACACCTTC. Its translation is CSAPDLANYGYTF.

The rearrangement joins TRBV5-1 to TRBJ2-3, with 7 bases lining up with TRBD1. The V segment lost 7 bases and the J segment 2 bases; nucleotides outside the gene matches: 10. Germline V lookup: CDR1 SGHRS, CDR2 YFSETQ. The CDR3 spans 15 residues. The CDR3 region is CASARRTGNTDTQYF. The CDR3, as DNA: TGCGCCAGCGCCCGACGGACAGGTAACACAGATACGCAGTATTTT.

V gene TRBV4-3 combines with J gene TRBJ2-5; D may be TRBD1 or TRBD2 (5 bases each). The CDR3 extends over 14 amino acids. V lost 1 base, J lost 2 bases, and 8 bases lay in between. Germline assignment: CDR1 LGHNA and CDR2 YSLEER. The CDR3 DNA reads TGCGCCAGCAGCCAAGGGGGGTTTCAAGAGACCCAGTACTTC. As protein: CASSQGGFQETQYF.

The V and J genes are TRBV7-8 and TRBJ1-1, with D unresolved. V lost 3 bases and J lost 2, with 7 bases in between. CDR3 length: 13 amino acids. Germline lookup yields CDR1 SGHVS and CDR2 FQNEAQ. Here the CDR3 reads CASSFVTNTEAFF. CDR3 sequence (DNA): TGTGCCAGCAGCTTCGTCACAAACACTGAAGCTTTCTTT.

CDR3 region: CASSGRPGQSHEQYF. The CDR3 bases are TGTGCCAGCAGTGGGCGTCCGGGACAGAGCCACGAGCAGTACTTC. This sequence joins TRBV2 and TRBJ2-7; 7 positions match TRBD1. There are 15 residues in the CDR3. Germline V gives CDR1 SNHLY, CDR2 FYNNEI. The junction had 11 bases not matched to a gene; V was cut back by 4 bases and J by 5 bases.

This clonotype came up many times. This sequence joins TRBV7-2 and TRBJ2-1; D is perhaps TRBD2 (6 bases). This CDR3 spans 16 amino acids. Trimming removed 3 bases from V and 0 bases from J, with 12 bases in between. Germline V gives CDR1 SGHTA, CDR2 FQGNSA. This CDR3 reads CASSFGPGASYNEQFF. The CDR3 coding sequence is TGTGCCAGCAGCTTTGGGCCGGGAGCCTCCTACAATGAGCAGTTCTTC.

This clonotype was seen more than once but under ten times. The rearrangement links TRBV5-1 to TRBJ1-1; D gene uncertain. CDR1 is SGHRS and CDR2 is YFSETQ in the germline V gene. With 4 bases removed from V and 2 bases from J, the gap between germline ends came to 15 bases. This CDR3 comprises 15 residues. Written as DNA, the CDR3 is TGCGCCAGCAGCCCTACGAACACACAAAACACTGAAGCTTTCTTT. Translation: CASSPTNTQNTEAFF.

The V and J genes are TRBV15 and TRBJ2-5, with TRBD2 identical over 8 bases. The CDR3 contains 15 residues. V shed 1 base and J 4 bases; nucleotides not matched to a gene: 5. Germline CDR1 reads LNHNV; CDR2 reads YYDKDF (reference sequence). CDR3 sequence (DNA): TGTGCCACCAGCAGAGGTCGACGGGAGGGAGAGACCCAGTACTTC. Amino acid sequence: CATSRGRREGETQYF.

The CDR3 nucleotides are TGTGCCAGCAGGAAGGGCAGCCGCTCCTACAATGAGCAGTTCTTC. It yields the protein CASRKGSRSYNEQFF. The V and J genes are TRBV25-1 and TRBJ2-1; unclear D gene. CDR1 is MGHDK and CDR2 is SYGVNS in the germline V gene. Trimming took off 6 bases at V and 0 bases at J, with 12 bases between the two ends. The CDR3 runs to 15 residues.

This clonotype was counted ten times or more. The chain joins TRBV20-1 to TRBJ2-3; D uncertain. The CDR3 contains 12 residues. Germline CDR1 reads DFQATT; CDR2 reads SNEGSKA (reference sequence). V shed 4 bases and J shed 2 bases, with 7 bases lying between them. The CDR3 region has the DNA TGCAGTGCTAAGGCCTCCACAGATACGCAGTATTTT. Amino acid sequence: CSAKASTDTQYF.

This clonotype was counted only a few times. V is TRBV6-5 and J is TRBJ1-2; D may be TRBD1 (5 bases). The CDR3 is 14 amino acids. CDR1 MNHEY and CDR2 SVGAGI come from the germline V gene. The V end lost 2 bases, the J end lost 7 bases, and 14 bases lay between the germline ends. The CDR3 sequence: CASSYGPGVGGYTF. Written as DNA, the CDR3 is TGTGCCAGCAGTTACGGCCCGGGGGTCGGTGGCTACACCTTC.

This clonotype was detected a few times. The V call is TRBV10-3, the J call TRBJ2-7; D tentatively reads TRBD1 or TRBD2 (5 bases each). V was shortened by 6 bases and J by 6 bases, with 15 bases between the two germline ends. The CDR3 totals 13 residues. Per the germline V gene, CDR1 is ENHRY and CDR2 is SYGVKD. CDR3 sequence: CAIRGPRSGEQYF. In DNA form, the CDR3 reads TGTGCCATCAGGGGACCGCGTTCGGGCGAGCAGTACTTC.

This clonotype came up many times. The chain couples TRBV7-9 to TRBJ1-1; D is unresolved. The length of the CDR3 is 15 residues. V lost 5 bases, J lost 1 base, and 14 bases lay in between. Germline V lookup: CDR1 SEHNR, CDR2 FQNEAQ (reference sequence). The CDR3 loop reads CASSPIRGRNTEAFF. In nucleotides, the CDR3 is TGTGCCAGCAGCCCCATACGAGGGAGGAACACTGAAGCTTTCTTT.

CDR3 nucleotides: TGCAGTGCCGGAAGAGTAGGGGAAAAACTGTTTTTT. This codes for CSAGRVGEKLFF. V and J are TRBV20-1 and TRBJ1-4; D gene uncertain. V shed 6 bases and J shed 8 bases, with 13 bases lying between them. CDR1 and CDR2 (germline): DFQATT, SNEGSKA (reference sequence). The CDR3 runs 12 residues.

This clonotype has a handful of counts. J is TRBJ1-6 and V is TRBV7-9, with D perhaps TRBD1 (5 bases). V lost 5 bases, J lost 7 bases, and 18 bases lay in between. The CDR3 length is 16 residues. Germline CDR1 SEHNR, CDR2 FQNEAQ (reference sequence). This chain's CDR3 is CASSPGGRGGNSPLHF. The DNA of the CDR3 is TGTGCCAGCAGCCCTGGGGGTCGGGGAGGAAATTCACCCCTCCACTTT.

This clonotype was seen at least ten times. This rearrangement joins TRBV13 to TRBJ2-7; either TRBD1 or TRBD2 may fit D (5 bases each). CDR1 and CDR2 from the germline V gene are PRHDT and FYEKMQ (reference sequence). The CDR3 runs 14 residues. V was shortened by 3 bases and J by 1 base, with 10 bases between the two germline ends. The chain's CDR3 is CASSFIGTSYEQYF. The CDR3 DNA follows: TGTGCCAGCAGCTTTATCGGGACGTCCTACGAGCAGTACTTC.

This chain joins TRBV18 and TRBJ2-1; TRBD2 matches 7 bases. The CDR3 has 15 residues. Germline loops: CDR1 KGHSH, CDR2 LQKENI. V gave up 6 bases and J gave up 8 bases; unmatched junction bases: 13. The CDR3 is CASSSGTTLRDEQFF. The CDR3 coding sequence is TGTGCCAGCTCCTCCGGGACTACGCTTCGCGATGAGCAGTTCTTC.

This chain joins TRBV5-1 and TRBJ2-7, with 7 bases identical to TRBD1. With V trimmed by 3 bases and J by 6 bases, 6 bases remained unmatched. The CDR3 has 13 amino acids. Germline assignment: CDR1 SGHRS and CDR2 YFSETQ. DNA for the CDR3: TGCGCCAGCAGCTCAGGGGACAGTGGCGAGCAGTACTTC. It translates to CASSSGDSGEQYF.

The sample holds many counts of this clonotype. This chain links TRBV29-1 with TRBJ2-5, with 7 nucleotides matching TRBD1. Germline values: CDR1 SQVTM, CDR2 ANQGSEA. The V gene end was trimmed by 4 bases and the J gene end by 5 bases; junction bases not matched to a gene: 4. The CDR3 is made up of 12 amino acids. The CDR3 DNA reads as TGCAGCGTTGTGACAGGGTGGGAGACCCAGTACTTC. Protein sequence: CSVVTGWETQYF.

The chain uses TRBV7-9 and TRBJ2-3, with 8 bases lining up with TRBD1. The J segment lost 5 bases and the V segment lost 6 bases, leaving 10 bases of the junction unmatched. Germline V lookup: CDR1 SEHNR, CDR2 FQNEAQ (reference sequence). This CDR3 is built from 15 residues. Here the CDR3 DNA reads TGTGCCAGCAGGAGGACAGGGAGGAGCGAAGATACGCAGTATTTT. The encoded protein is CASRRTGRSEDTQYF.

The chain employs TRBV6-2 or TRBV6-3 and TRBJ2-5; TRBD1 might be the D (6 bases). Germline V gene sequence: CDR1 MNHEY, CDR2 SVGEGT. V gave up 6 bases and J gave up 1 base, with 15 bases separating them. There are 15 residues in the CDR3. DNA for the CDR3: TGTGCCAGCAGCTACGGACAGCCTCTCCAAGAGACCCAGTACTTC. This sequence encodes CASSYGQPLQETQYF.